The 32 T cell receptor beta chains below come from one sample, sequenced in a study of chemoradiotherapy in HPV16-positive cancers. Assay: immunoSEQ multiplex PCR; the TCRdb copy retains only in-frame clones and omits some. Of roughly 5,600 clones in the sample, 65% to 90% were seen once. The sequencing used tumor tissue, collected from a patient who underwent chemoradiotherapy. The source is a human donor with HPV-associated anogenital cancer.

The chain links TRBV4-2 to TRBJ2-5; 7 bases agree with TRBD2. The length of the CDR3 is 14 residues. Unmatched junction bases numbered 5, after V lost 1 base and J lost 6 bases. Germline V lookup: CDR1 LGHNA, CDR2 YNFKEQ. CDR3 coding DNA: TGTGCCAGCAGCCAAGGAGGGGAGGGAAAGACCCAGTACTTC. Its protein product is CASSQGGEGKTQYF.

The chain carries TRBV10-3 and TRBJ2-3; possibly TRBD1 or TRBD2 for D (5 bases each). V was shortened by 3 bases and J by 5 bases, with 21 bases between the two germline ends. Germline V gene data show CDR1 as ENHRY and CDR2 as SYGVKD. CDR3 length equals 17 residues. The CDR3 DNA is TGTGCCATCAGTGAAGGGAGACTGGGGCAGGCGGGAGATACGCAGTATTTT. Its translation is CAISEGRLGQAGDTQYF.

The chain has TRBV10-2 and TRBJ2-2; the D is unclear. Germline values: CDR1 WSHSY, CDR2 SAAADI. CDR3 length equals 13 residues. Trimming cost V 5 bases and J 5 bases, with 9 bases left between them. CDR3 sequence: CASSPGRTGELFF. In DNA form, the CDR3 reads TGCGCCAGCAGTCCCGGCCGTACCGGGGAGCTGTTTTTT.

In this sample, this clone turned up a few times. V gene TRBV5-4 combines with J gene TRBJ1-5, with unresolved D. Germline V gene lookup returns CDR1 SGHNT and CDR2 YYREEE (reference sequence). The CDR3 totals 12 residues. V was trimmed by 3 bases and J by 4 bases, leaving 5 bases between them. The DNA for the CDR3 is TGTGCCAGCAGCTGGGAGAATCAGCCCCAGCATTTT. This gives the protein CASSWENQPQHF.

This clone was found once. J is TRBJ2-6 and V is TRBV27; 9 bases fit TRBD1. Germline assignment: CDR1 MNHEY and CDR2 SMNVEV (reference sequence). Trimming removed 5 bases from V and 0 bases from J; junction bases left unmatched: 2. This CDR3 has 16 amino acids. CDR3 DNA: TGTGCCAGCAGTAGGGACAGGGCCTCTGGGGCCAACGTCCTGACTTTC. The encoded protein is CASSRDRASGANVLTF.

The rearrangement joins TRBV19 to TRBJ2-6; a possible D gene is TRBD2 (5 bases). The CDR3 is 15 residues long. Germline loops: CDR1 LNHDA, CDR2 SQIVND (reference sequence). Trimming left V 5 bases short and J 2 bases short, with 10 bases between. The CDR3 nucleotides are TGTGCCAGTAGTCTCGGAGGTGCTGGGGCCAACGTCCTGACTTTC. It is translated as CASSLGGAGANVLTF. Full variable domain (rest looked up from reference TRBV19 and TRBJ2-6): DGGITQSPKYLFRKEGQNVTLSCEQNLNHDAMYWYRQDPGQGLRLIYYSQIVNDFQKGDIAEGYSVSREKKESFPLTVTSAQKNPTAFYLCASSLGGAGANVLTFGAGSRLTVL.

The CDR3 DNA sequence: TGTGCCATCACCCCGGATAACGGAAGGGAGCAGTACTTC. As protein: CAITPDNGREQYF. The chain carries TRBV10-3 and TRBJ2-7, with D uncertain. The CDR3 covers 13 residues. Per the germline V gene, CDR1 is ENHRY and CDR2 is SYGVKD. The V end lost 7 bases, the J end lost 7 bases, and 17 bases lay between the germline ends.

The chain joins TRBV7-8 to TRBJ2-1, with D possibly TRBD2 on 6 matching bases. The CDR3 is made up of 14 amino acids. Germline V CDR1 and CDR2: SGHVS, FQNEAQ. V lost 5 bases and J 5 bases, leaving 13 bases between the germline ends. This CDR3 reads CASSLGGENNEQFF. The CDR3 bases are TGTGCCAGCAGCCTAGGAGGGGAGAACAATGAGCAGTTCTTC.

In its sample, this clone was seen a few times. Other nucleotide sequences from this sample produce the same CDR3. The chain combines TRBV2 with TRBJ2-3; TRBD1 matches 10 bases. The trim removed 4 bases at V and 4 bases at J, leaving 5 bases unmatched. CDR3 length equals 15 residues. Per germline, CDR1 SNHLY and CDR2 FYNNEI. The CDR3 DNA reads TGTGCCAGCAGTGGGGGGACAGGGGAGGCAGATACGCAGTATTTT. Encoded protein: CASSGGTGEADTQYF.

Only one count was recorded for this clone. In DNA form, the CDR3 reads TGTGCCAGCAGCTCTTCTGGGGCCAGGGCCATCGAGACCCAGTACTTC. Translation gives CASSSSGARAIETQYF. The chain couples TRBV7-2 to TRBJ2-5; D is perhaps TRBD1 (5 bases). The length of the CDR3 is 16 residues. Trimming removed 4 bases from V and 5 bases from J, with 20 bases in between. Looked up from germline, CDR1 is SGHTA and CDR2 is FQGNSA. Together with reference TRBV7-2 and TRBJ2-5, the CDR3 gives the full variable domain: GAGVSQSPSNKVTEKGKDVELRCDPISGHTALYWYRQSLGQGLEFLIYFQGNSAPDKSGLPSDRFSAERTGGSVSTLTIQRTQQEDSAVYLCASSSSGARAIETQYFGPGTRLLVL.

This clone is a singleton in its sample. V and J are TRBV19 and TRBJ2-2; TRBD2 might be the D (6 bases). CDR3 size: 16 residues. V gave up 7 bases and J gave up 1 base, with 16 bases separating them. Germline loops: CDR1 LNHDA, CDR2 SQIVND (reference sequence). The DNA for the CDR3 is TGTGCCAGTAAAGTTACGGGGGAGATGAACACCGGGGAGCTGTTTTTT. This codes for CASKVTGEMNTGELFF.

The J gene is TRBJ2-1, the V gene TRBV7-6; 8 bases fit TRBD1. Germline lookup yields CDR1 SGHVS and CDR2 FNYEAQ. V lost 7 bases and J lost 6; bases outside the gene matches: 5. This CDR3 comprises 13 residues. CDR3 coding DNA: TGTGCCAGCACAGGGGGCGCCTCCAATGAGCAGTTCTTC. This codes for CASTGGASNEQFF.

The CDR3, as DNA: TGTGCCAGCAGTATACCCCCCGGGGAGCTGTTTTTT. Translated, it gives CASSIPPGELFF. This sequence joins TRBV7-3 and TRBJ2-2, with D unresolved. V lost 6 bases and J lost 6, with 8 bases in between. The CDR3 is made up of 12 amino acids. Germline assignment: CDR1 SGHTA and CDR2 FQGTGA.

This chain links TRBV2 with TRBJ1-4; D is possibly TRBD1 (5 bases). The CDR3 has 14 residues. Germline V gives CDR1 SNHLY, CDR2 FYNNEI. Trimming removed 7 bases from V and 1 base from J, with 10 bases in between. The CDR3 DNA reads as TGTGCCAGCAACAGACAGCGAACTAATGAAAAACTGTTTTTT. Its protein product is CASNRQRTNEKLFF.

The chain carries TRBV4-3 and TRBJ1-4; D remains ambiguous. In germline, CDR1 is LGHNA, CDR2 YSLEER. This CDR3 is built from 13 residues. Trimming took 2 bases from V and 7 from J, leaving 8 bases between them. The CDR3, as DNA: TGCGCCAGCAGCCAAAGGATTTCTGAAAAACTGTTTTTT. Protein: CASSQRISEKLFF.

V usage is TRBV13 and J usage is TRBJ2-5, with D perhaps matching TRBD1 or TRBD2 (5 bases each). Between the trimmed V and J ends, which lost 5 bases and 5 bases, there was a span of 18 bases. This CDR3 has 15 amino acids. Germline lookup yields CDR1 PRHDT and CDR2 FYEKMQ (reference sequence). The CDR3 is CASSTRDGVTETQYF. In DNA form, the CDR3 reads TGTGCCAGCAGCACCCGGGACGGAGTGACGGAGACCCAGTACTTC.

This rearrangement joins TRBV27 to TRBJ1-1; 9 nucleotides agree with TRBD1. Germline-derived CDR1 and CDR2 are MNHEY and SMNVEV (reference sequence). The CDR3 loop spans 14 amino acids. Trimming cost V 4 bases and J 4 bases; bases outside gene matches: 4. CDR3 loop: CASSSQGAGTEAFF. CDR3 DNA: TGTGCCAGCAGTTCACAGGGGGCCGGCACTGAAGCTTTCTTT.

This clone was recorded only once. J is TRBJ2-3 and V is TRBV5-4; 9 bases line up with TRBD1. V shed 4 bases and J 4 bases; nucleotides not matched to a gene: 10. Germline loops: CDR1 SGHNT, CDR2 YYREEE (reference sequence). The CDR3 runs to 16 residues. CDR3 protein: CASSTDGTGFPDTQYF. CDR3 coding DNA: TGTGCCAGCAGCACAGACGGGACAGGGTTCCCAGATACGCAGTATTTT.

V gene TRBV6-5 combines with J gene TRBJ1-2; no reliable D call. In germline, CDR1 is MNHEY, CDR2 SVGAGI. The ends were cut back, 5 bases at V and 5 bases at J, with 6 bases in the middle. There are 11 residues in the CDR3. CDR3 sequence: CASSQEYGYTF. CDR3 nucleotides: TGTGCCAGCAGTCAGGAGTATGGCTACACCTTC.

About this clone: The junction and the germline gene differ at one end; a read error may be behind it. The rearrangement uses TRBV7-7 and TRBJ2-5; either TRBD1 or TRBD2 may supply D (5 bases each). There are 15 residues in the CDR3. Germline-derived CDR1 and CDR2 are SSHAT and FNYEAQ (reference sequence). CDR3 region: CASSSHPGTQETQYF. The CDR3 DNA reads as TGTGCTAGCAGCTCACATCCAGGGACGCAAGAGACCCAGTACTTC.

This clone was seen only a few times. The V and J genes are TRBV29-1 and TRBJ2-3, with D possibly matching TRBD2 (5 bases). The CDR3 is 16 residues long. Per germline, CDR1 SQVTM and CDR2 ANQGSEA. Trimming pared 0 bases from V and 1 base from J, leaving 14 bases between. The CDR3 DNA sequence: TGCAGCGTTGAAGAGGTCCCGGGGTCGGGCACAGATACGCAGTATTTT. Residues: CSVEEVPGSGTDTQYF.

The V and J genes are TRBV11-2 and TRBJ1-5, with D possibly TRBD1 on 5 matching bases. There are 13 residues in the CDR3. The germline CDR1 and CDR2 sequences are SGHAT and FQNNGV. The V end lost 2 bases, the J end lost 4 bases, and 6 bases lay between the germline ends. For the CDR3, the DNA is TGTGCCAGCAGCTTAACAGGAAATCAGCCCCAGCATTTT. Amino acids: CASSLTGNQPQHF.

The chain links TRBV5-5 to TRBJ1-1; 10 bases are shared with TRBD1. V lost 3 bases, J lost 5 bases, and 4 bases stayed unmatched. The CDR3 has 14 residues. Germline assignment: CDR1 SGHKS and CDR2 YYEKEE (reference sequence). CDR3 in amino acids: CASSSPGQGTEAFF. The DNA for the CDR3 is TGTGCCAGCAGCTCACCGGGACAGGGGACTGAAGCTTTCTTT.

The count of this clone is one. This chain links TRBV5-1 with TRBJ2-3; 8 nucleotides line up with TRBD2. The CDR3 contains 16 residues. V lost 4 bases and J lost 1; bases outside the gene matches: 8. Germline assignment: CDR1 SGHRS and CDR2 YFSETQ. The CDR3 coding sequence is TGCGCCAGCAGCCTAACAGCGGGGGCCGGCACAGATACGCAGTATTTT. Protein sequence: CASSLTAGAGTDTQYF.

The CDR3 sequence: CASSLSGGRTQTQQYF. The CDR3 DNA is TGCGCCAGCAGCTTGTCGGGGGGTAGGACCCAGACCCAGCAGTACTTC. The chain recombines TRBV5-1 with TRBJ2-7; 7 nucleotides match TRBD2. V lost 1 base and J lost 8; bases outside the gene matches: 15. Germline V CDR1 and CDR2: SGHRS, YFSETQ. The CDR3 extends over 16 amino acids.

This chain joins TRBV19 and TRBJ2-3; the match to TRBD2 covers 8 bases. V shed 9 bases and J 2 bases; nucleotides not matched to a gene: 16. The CDR3 has 17 amino acids. Looked up from germline, CDR1 is LNHDA and CDR2 is SQIVND (reference sequence). This CDR3 reads CARRSSGVKRFTDTQYF. In DNA, the CDR3 is TGTGCCAGAAGGAGTAGCGGGGTCAAGAGGTTCACAGATACGCAGTATTTT.

The rearrangement uses TRBV19 and TRBJ1-5; 7 bases are a match to TRBD1. V trimming: 5 bases; J trimming: 4 bases; junction bases outside the gene matches: 11. The CDR3 runs 16 residues. The V gene's germline CDR1 is LNHDA and CDR2 SQIVND (reference sequence). This CDR3 reads CASSPGRGRRNQPQHF. The DNA for the CDR3 is TGTGCCAGTAGTCCGGGGAGGGGGCGTCGGAATCAGCCCCAGCATTTT.

J is TRBJ2-7 and V is TRBV30; 11 bases fit TRBD2. The CDR3 is 15 residues long. Germline CDR1 is GTSNPN and CDR2 is SVGIG (reference sequence). V trimming: 0 bases; J trimming: 4 bases; junction bases outside the gene matches: 5. The CDR3 coding sequence is TGTGCCTGGAGTGTCCCTTCTAGCGGGGGGTACGAGCAGTACTTC. Its translation is CAWSVPSSGGYEQYF.

This rearrangement joins TRBV7-9 to TRBJ2-1; 7 bases agree with TRBD1. This CDR3 is 15 amino acids long. CDR1 and CDR2 (germline): SEHNR, FQNEAQ (reference sequence). With V trimmed by 5 bases and J by 7 bases, 11 bases remained unmatched. The CDR3 sequence is CASSIPGLRGNEQFF. The CDR3 coding sequence is TGTGCCAGCAGCATACCGGGCCTCAGGGGGAATGAGCAGTTCTTC.

The chain couples TRBV4-3 to TRBJ1-6, with D possibly being TRBD1 (5 bases). This CDR3 is 16 amino acids long. The germline V and J ends were trimmed by 4 bases and 10 bases, with 20 bases remaining between them. The germline CDR1 and CDR2 sequences are LGHNA and YSLEER. CDR3 residues: CASSPRWEAGGSPLHF. The CDR3 DNA reads as TGCGCCAGCAGCCCACGATGGGAGGCCGGGGGATCACCCCTCCACTTT.

This sequence joins TRBV6-1 and TRBJ2-6; D unclear. This CDR3 spans 15 amino acids. Germline V lookup: CDR1 MNHNS, CDR2 SASEGT. V gave up 6 bases and J gave up 1 base, with 10 bases separating them. The CDR3, as DNA: TGTGCCAGCAGGCAAGCAGGTTCTGGGGCCAACGTCCTGACTTTC. This sequence encodes CASRQAGSGANVLTF.

This chain joins TRBV5-1 and TRBJ1-2; D ambiguous. Germline lookup yields CDR1 SGHRS and CDR2 YFSETQ. Trimming removed 0 bases at V and 8 bases at J, with 8 bases between. The CDR3 length is 12 residues. The CDR3 DNA reads as TGCGCCAGCAGCTTGGCCCCCGGGGGCTACACCTTC. Translated, it gives CASSLAPGGYTF.